This entry lists 32 T cell receptor beta chains sequenced from one sample in a study of human T cells and chemical hapten exposure. In TCRdb, the RACE reads were re-called with MiXCR into one record per CDR3 protein. Of roughly 100,000 distinct CDR3 sequences in the sample, 9.5% to 12% are singletons; the top ten hold approximately 3.5%. The time point is: patch test 1, 2 weeks after DPC sensitization. Described treatment: therapeutic diphenylcyclopropenone sensitization with weekly scalp DPC. Sequencing was performed on whole blood, taken in connection with sensitization to the hapten diphenylcyclopropenone (DPC). These receptors were taken from a woman aged 40 to 50 with alopecia areata. Some clones in this sample may be carry-over from other donors' samples.

This clonotype has only a few counts. The chain links TRBV12-3 or TRBV12-4 to TRBJ2-7; the D call may be TRBD1 or TRBD2 (5 bases each). The CDR3 has 14 residues. V lost 10 bases and J 2 bases, leaving 18 bases between the germline ends. In nucleotides, the CDR3 is TGTGCCACTTCGCCCCGGGACGGAGCCTACGAGCAGTACTTC. Translated: CATSPRDGAYEQYF.

This clonotype was seen ten or more times. This chain uses TRBV27 with TRBJ1-5; TRBD1 matches 7 bases. The germline V gene encodes CDR1 MNHEY and CDR2 SMNVEV (reference sequence). V lost 8 bases, J lost 6 bases, and 7 bases stayed unmatched. The CDR3 is 13 amino acids. CDR3 sequence (DNA): TGTGCCAGCCAAGGGGGCTTGAGTCAGCCCCAGCATTTT. It encodes CASQGGLSQPQHF.

This clonotype occurred a few times. The rearrangement joins TRBV12-3 or TRBV12-4 to TRBJ1-3, with D tentatively TRBD1 (5 bases). The CDR3 loop spans 14 amino acids. V dropped 5 bases and J dropped 12 bases, with 20 bases sitting between them. The CDR3 sequence is CASSPRDGLWRIYF. DNA of the CDR3: TGTGCCAGCAGTCCCCGGGACGGGCTGTGGCGCATATATTTT.

Only a few counts were recorded for this clonotype. This chain joins TRBV6-1 and TRBJ1-1; D unclear. The CDR3 contains 15 residues. Germline CDR1 MNHNS, CDR2 SASEGT. Deletions cut 2 bases from V and 0 bases from J, with 10 bases between. Written as DNA, the CDR3 is TGTGCCAGCAGTGAAAGAGGGCTCATGAACACTGAAGCTTTCTTT. Translation gives CASSERGLMNTEAFF.

Many counts were recorded for this clonotype. The rearrangement links TRBV14 to TRBJ2-5, with 7 bases identical to TRBD1. V was clipped by 4 bases and J by 4 bases; unmatched bases: 3. Germline CDR1 is SGHDN and CDR2 is FVKESK. This CDR3 is 13 amino acids long. The CDR3 nucleotides are TGTGCCAGCAGCCGACAGGGCTTAGAGACCCAGTACTTC. This gives the protein CASSRQGLETQYF. Supplemented by reference TRBV14 and TRBJ2-5, the full variable domain reads EAGVTQFPSHSVIEKGQTVTLRCDPISGHDNLYWYRRVMGKEIKFLLHFVKESKQDESGMPNNRFLAERTGGTYSTLKVQPAELEDSGVYFCASSRQGLETQYFGPGTRLLVL.

This clonotype was counted only a few times. The chain is built from TRBV29-1 and TRBJ2-2; possible D gene TRBD2, 5 bases. Between the trimmed V and J ends, which lost 4 bases and 5 bases, there was a span of 5 bases. Germline V gene lookup returns CDR1 SQVTM and CDR2 ANQGSEA. The CDR3 length is 11 residues. In DNA form, the CDR3 reads TGCAGCGTTGCGGGGACCGGGGAGCTGTTTTTT. Its translation: CSVAGTGELFF.

This clonotype was observed once. The rearrangement joins TRBV12-3 or TRBV12-4 to TRBJ1-1; the D is unclear. The CDR3 has 11 residues. The V gene lost 5 bases and the J gene lost 3 bases, with 4 bases spanning the gap. This CDR3 reads CASSVDTEAFF. The CDR3 DNA is TGTGCCAGCAGTGTTGACACTGAAGCTTTCTTT.

This clonotype turned up a few times. This chain connects TRBV9 to TRBJ2-5; D call uncertain. The V and J ends lost 0 bases and 2 bases respectively, with 8 bases between them. The CDR3 loop spans 14 amino acids. CDR1 SGDLS and CDR2 YYNGEE come from the germline V gene. CDR3 amino acids: CASSVGVQQETQYF. DNA of the CDR3: TGTGCCAGCAGCGTAGGGGTACAGCAAGAGACCCAGTACTTC.

This clonotype was seen more than once but under ten times. The rearrangement joins TRBV29-1 to TRBJ1-2; D not resolved. Germline CDR1 reads SQVTM; CDR2 reads ANQGSEA. The CDR3 has 14 residues. The V and J ends lost 1 base and 4 bases respectively, with 13 bases between them. The CDR3 DNA reads TGCAGCGTTGAAGGACCCCTGGACGGCTATGGCTACACCTTC. Translation gives CSVEGPLDGYGYTF.

This clonotype appeared many times. The chain uses TRBV7-2 and TRBJ2-7, with unresolved D. Germline lookup yields CDR1 SGHTA and CDR2 FQGNSA. Trimming cost V 2 bases and J 4 bases, with 6 bases left between them. The CDR3 sequence is 12 residues long. CDR3 nucleotides: TGTGCCAGCAGCTTATCCCCGTACGAGCAGTACTTC. Encoded protein: CASSLSPYEQYF.

The chain links TRBV7-2 to TRBJ2-3; 8 bases fit TRBD2. V lost 0 bases to trimming and J lost 4 bases; unmatched junction nucleotides: 3. CDR1 and CDR2 from the germline V gene are SGHTA and FQGNSA. CDR3 length: 15 amino acids. CDR3 sequence reads: CASSLAAGGPDTQYF. CDR3 coding DNA: TGTGCCAGCAGCTTAGCGGCGGGAGGCCCAGATACGCAGTATTTT.

In this sample, this clonotype turned up a few times. The CDR3 protein is CASSLGTGTSGRHRSNEQFF. DNA for the CDR3: TGTGCCAGCAGCTTGGGGACCGGGACTAGCGGGAGACACCGCTCCAATGAGCAGTTCTTC. The V and J genes are TRBV7-2 and TRBJ2-1; TRBD2 aligns across 14 bases. This CDR3 has 20 amino acids. V shed 3 bases, J shed 6 bases, and the junction held 16 bases outside the gene matches. Germline assignment: CDR1 SGHTA and CDR2 FQGNSA.

This clonotype was found many times. V gene TRBV7-2 combines with J gene TRBJ2-1; the D is unclear. The germline V gene encodes CDR1 SGHTA and CDR2 FQGNSA. V was clipped by 1 base and J by 7 bases, with 14 bases between them. This CDR3 comprises 15 residues. CDR3 DNA: TGTGCCAGCAGCTTAGATAAGGGTCCTTGGAATGAGCAGTTCTTC. Protein sequence: CASSLDKGPWNEQFF.

This clonotype was detected ten times or more. The J gene is TRBJ2-7, the V gene TRBV19; TRBD2 matches at 8 bases. The CDR3 is 15 amino acids. The trim removed 6 bases at V and 0 bases at J, leaving 7 bases unmatched. CDR1 and CDR2 from the germline V gene are LNHDA and SQIVND (reference sequence). The CDR3 reads CASSLTGGLSYEQYF. CDR3 DNA: TGTGCCAGTAGCTTGACGGGAGGGCTCTCCTACGAGCAGTACTTC.

This clonotype was counted between two and nine times. The rearrangement uses TRBV2 and TRBJ1-2; possibly TRBD1 for D (5 bases). The length of the CDR3 is 15 residues. V was clipped by 11 bases and J by 2 bases, with 21 bases between them. Germline-derived CDR1 and CDR2 are SNHLY and FYNNEI. The chain's CDR3 is CASSAQGQKNYGYTF. CDR3 nucleotides: TGTGCCTCCTCCGCGCAAGGACAAAAGAACTATGGCTACACCTTC.

This clonotype was seen ten or more times. The V call is TRBV9, the J call TRBJ1-4; D not resolved. The CDR3 covers 14 residues. The germline V gene has CDR1 SGDLS and CDR2 YYNGEE. The V end lost 4 bases, the J end lost 6 bases, and 13 bases lay between the germline ends. The CDR3, as DNA: TGTGCCAGCAGCAGCGACGGGCTACATGAAAAACTGTTTTTT. Its translation is CASSSDGLHEKLFF.

The chain combines TRBV7-8 with TRBJ2-7; possibly TRBD1 for D (6 bases). Trimming shortened V by 1 base and J by 5 bases, and 9 bases separated the two germline ends. The CDR3 sequence is 13 residues long. In germline, CDR1 is SGHVS, CDR2 FQNEAQ. The DNA for the CDR3 is TGTGCCAGCAGCTTAGACACAGGGCACGAGCAGTACTTC. Protein product: CASSLDTGHEQYF.

This clonotype was detected a few times. The gene calls are TRBV2 and TRBJ2-1; TRBD1 agrees at 9 bases. Trimming at V came to 6 bases and at J to 5 bases, leaving 11 bases not matched to a gene. Germline V gene sequence: CDR1 SNHLY, CDR2 FYNNEI. This CDR3 contains 16 residues. The CDR3 DNA follows: TGTGCCAGCAGGAAGTACGGGACAGGGATAGACAATGAGCAGTTCTTC. It specifies CASRKYGTGIDNEQFF.

This clonotype was picked up many times. The chain joins TRBV6-5 to TRBJ2-1; the D gene could be TRBD1 or TRBD2 (5 bases each). Germline CDR1 MNHEY, CDR2 SVGAGI. The ends were cut back, 6 bases at V and 5 bases at J, with 20 bases in the middle. This CDR3 is 16 amino acids long. CDR3 sequence (DNA): TGTGCCAGCAGCTTAAGCCCGGGACGCAGAAACAATGAGCAGTTCTTC. It codes for CASSLSPGRRNNEQFF.

CDR3 bases: TGTGCCAGCAGTACCCGACTAGCGGGAGATGTGGATACGCAGTATTTT. Encoded protein: CASSTRLAGDVDTQYF. The chain links TRBV27 to TRBJ2-3; the match to TRBD2 covers 12 bases. The CDR3 length is 16 residues. Germline V lookup: CDR1 MNHEY, CDR2 SMNVEV (reference sequence). With 5 bases clipped from V and 6 bases from J, the junction kept 9 bases outside the gene matches.

This clonotype occurred a few times. V usage is TRBV20-1 and J usage is TRBJ2-3; the D gene is possibly TRBD2 (6 bases). The V gene's germline CDR1 is DFQATT and CDR2 SNEGSKA (reference sequence). V lost 6 bases to trimming and J lost 0 bases, with 16 bases between them. The CDR3 runs 15 residues. The CDR3: CSAEGGGDSTDTQYF. The CDR3 DNA sequence: TGCAGTGCAGAGGGTGGCGGGGATAGCACAGATACGCAGTATTTT.

This clonotype was recorded many times. The CDR3 DNA follows: TGTGCCAGCAGTGAAGGGCTAGTCTTAACCTACGAGCAGTACTTC. Protein product: CASSEGLVLTYEQYF. This chain connects TRBV2 to TRBJ2-7; D call uncertain. Deletions cut 1 base from V and 2 bases from J, with 12 bases between. The CDR3 consists of 15 residues. Germline V gene sequence: CDR1 SNHLY, CDR2 FYNNEI.

This clonotype was detected only a few times. The V and J genes are TRBV29-1 and TRBJ2-7; D may be TRBD1 or TRBD2 (6 bases each). With 3 bases removed from V and 0 bases from J, the gap between germline ends came to 12 bases. The CDR3 runs to 14 residues. The V gene's germline CDR1 is SQVTM and CDR2 ANQGSEA. The CDR3 is CSVEGGRFSYEQYF. The DNA for the CDR3 is TGCAGCGTTGAGGGGGGCCGATTCTCCTACGAGCAGTACTTC.

This clonotype was observed at least ten times. The chain has TRBV19 and TRBJ2-3, with 14 nucleotides matching TRBD2. CDR1 and CDR2 from the germline V gene are LNHDA and SQIVND (reference sequence). This CDR3 is built from 16 residues. After removal of 7 bases from V and 0 bases from J, the junction contained 3 bases not matched to a gene. This CDR3 is CASTRTSGGSTDTQYF. Written as DNA, the CDR3 is TGTGCCAGTACCAGGACTAGCGGGGGGAGCACAGATACGCAGTATTTT.

This clonotype was seen a handful of times. The V and J genes are TRBV5-5 and TRBJ2-1; D uncertain. Per the germline V gene, CDR1 is SGHKS and CDR2 is YYEKEE (reference sequence). The CDR3 is made up of 15 amino acids. The germline V and J ends were trimmed by 5 bases and 0 bases, with 12 bases remaining between them. CDR3 amino acids: CASRFGASSYNEQFF. CDR3 DNA sequence: TGTGCCAGCAGGTTCGGCGCTAGCTCCTACAATGAGCAGTTCTTC.

This clonotype was detected ten times or more. This rearrangement joins TRBV28 to TRBJ1-2; 9 nucleotides align to TRBD1. Trimming cost V 6 bases and J 5 bases; bases outside gene matches: 10. This CDR3 comprises 15 residues. Germline lookup yields CDR1 MDHEN and CDR2 SYDVKM. CDR3 in DNA: TGTGCCAGCAGCACAACCGGGACAGGGTCTTATGGCTACACCTTC. It yields the protein CASSTTGTGSYGYTF.

This clonotype has ten or more counts. The DNA of the CDR3 is TGCAGTGCTAGAGATCTGGTAGGGACTGGCACAGATACGCAGTATTTT. Protein product: CSARDLVGTGTDTQYF. The genes are TRBV20-1 and TRBJ2-3; D might be TRBD2 (6 bases). The CDR3 loop spans 16 amino acids. Per the germline V gene, CDR1 is DFQATT and CDR2 is SNEGSKA (reference sequence). The V gene lost 0 bases and the J gene lost 1 base, with 14 bases spanning the gap.

The V and J genes are TRBV11-3 and TRBJ2-3, with D perhaps matching TRBD2 (5 bases). Between the trimmed V and J ends, which lost 4 bases and 6 bases, there was a span of 11 bases. Germline CDR1 reads SGHNT; CDR2 reads YENEEA. The CDR3 covers 13 residues. The chain's CDR3 is CASSSRPSDTQYF. The CDR3 DNA sequence: TGTGCCAGCAGCTCCCGCCCTAGCGATACGCAGTATTTT. The full variable domain, in which reference TRBV11-3 and TRBJ2-3 provide the parts outside the CDR3, is EAGVVQSPRYKIIEKKQPVAFWCNPISGHNTLYWYLQNLGQGPELLIRYENEEAVDDSQLPKDRFSAERLKGVDSTLKIQPAELGDSAVYLCASSSRPSDTQYFGPGTRLTVL.

The chain carries TRBV14 and TRBJ2-2; D possibly corresponds to TRBD2 (6 bases). V was clipped by 5 bases and J by 3 bases, with 19 bases between them. CDR1 SGHDN and CDR2 FVKESK come from the germline V gene. The CDR3 totals 17 residues. The CDR3 sequence: CASSTRGGSGHTGELFF. The CDR3 DNA reads TGTGCCAGCAGCACCCGGGGCGGTAGCGGACACACCGGGGAGCTGTTTTTT.

This clonotype rates as medium-sized. V and J are TRBV12-3 or TRBV12-4 and TRBJ2-7, with D possibly TRBD2 on 6 matching bases. This CDR3 is built from 14 residues. Trimming pared 4 bases from V and 2 bases from J, leaving 12 bases between. For the CDR3, the DNA is TGTGCCAGCAGTTCGGGACTTGTAACCTACGAGCAGTACTTC. Translated, it gives CASSSGLVTYEQYF.

The CDR3 sequence is CASREDSFREQYF. CDR3 nucleotides: TGTGCCAGCAGGGAAGACAGCTTCCGCGAGCAGTACTTC. The rearrangement uses TRBV6-5 and TRBJ2-7, with a possible D match to TRBD1 (5 bases). Trimming shortened V by 6 bases and J by 6 bases, and 15 bases separated the two germline ends. CDR1 MNHEY and CDR2 SVGAGI come from the germline V gene. CDR3 size: 13 residues.

This clonotype has at least ten counts. This rearrangement joins TRBV7-2 to TRBJ1-1; D is ambiguous. V lost 2 bases, J lost 8 bases, and 3 bases lay in between. The CDR3 spans 10 residues. CDR1 and CDR2 from the germline V gene are SGHTA and FQGNSA. CDR3 sequence: CASSLREAFF. The CDR3 nucleotides read TGTGCCAGCAGCTTACGAGAAGCTTTCTTT. The variable domain in full, with the rest retrieved from reference TRBV7-2 and TRBJ1-1, is GAGVSQSPSNKVTEKGKDVELRCDPISGHTALYWYRQSLGQGLEFLIYFQGNSAPDKSGLPSDRFSAERTGGSVSTLTIQRTQQEDSAVYLCASSLREAFFGQGTRLTVV.